This T cell receptor beta chain was sequenced during a study of human T cells and chemical hapten exposure. This clonotype was seen many times. As to time point: patch test 1, 2 weeks after DPC sensitization. Treatment specified: therapeutic diphenylcyclopropenone sensitization with weekly scalp DPC. TCRdb re-derived calls from the RACE reads in MiXCR, one entry per CDR3 protein. The profile covers some 350,000 distinct CDR3 sequences, with under 8% appearing a single time and around 8.2% taken by the ten largest. Trimming stripped 5 bases from V and 1 base from J, with 20 bases between. Looked up from germline, CDR1 is MNHEY and CDR2 is SVGEGT. CDR3 length equals 17 residues.

This TCR was sampled from a young woman with alopecia areata. Some clones in this sample may be carry-over from other donors' samples. This specimen consisted of whole blood, obtained in connection with sensitization to the hapten diphenylcyclopropenone (DPC). This rearrangement joins TRBV6-2 or TRBV6-3 to TRBJ1-1, with TRBD1 as a possible D gene (5 bases). CDR3 in amino acids: CASSARQMSLWNTEAFF. CDR3 coding DNA: TGTGCCAGCAGTGCCCGACAGATGTCCCTATGGAACACTGAAGCTTTCTTT.